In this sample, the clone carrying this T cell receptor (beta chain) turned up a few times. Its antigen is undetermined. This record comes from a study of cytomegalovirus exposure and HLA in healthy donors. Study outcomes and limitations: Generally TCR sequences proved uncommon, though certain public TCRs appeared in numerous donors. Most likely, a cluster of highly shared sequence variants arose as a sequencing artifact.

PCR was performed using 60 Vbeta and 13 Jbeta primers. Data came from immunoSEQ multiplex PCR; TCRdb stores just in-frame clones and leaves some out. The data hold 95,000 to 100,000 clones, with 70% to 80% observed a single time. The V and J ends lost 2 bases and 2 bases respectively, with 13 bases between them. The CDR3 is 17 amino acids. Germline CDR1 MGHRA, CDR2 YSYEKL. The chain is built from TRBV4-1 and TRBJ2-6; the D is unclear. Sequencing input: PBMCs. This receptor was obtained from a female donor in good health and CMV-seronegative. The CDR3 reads CASSQTLVGAGANVLTF. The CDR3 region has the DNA TGCGCCAGCAGCCAAACCCTCGTGGGCGCTGGGGCCAACGTCCTGACTTTC.